This TCR beta chain emerged from a study of human thymus T cells. General study points: Related research reported highly overlapping thymic repertoires among unrelated individuals. Seemingly biased V and J gene usage marked thymic and blood repertoires.

In this sample, this clone turned up once. Its antigen is unknown. The study used thymus tissue resected during corrective heart surgery. Healthy Finnish infants undergoing corrective surgery for congenital heart defects were used as donors. Germline-derived CDR1 and CDR2 are LNHDA and SQIVND (reference sequence). V was trimmed by 7 bases and J by 7 bases, leaving 13 bases between them. This CDR3 contains 12 residues. Profiled with immunoSEQ multiplex PCR; TCRdb holds only in-frame clones, not every one. The sample holds under 95,000 clones; 90% to 95% are singletons and the top ten take 0.03% to 0.035%.

Specimen: thymus tissue. The origin of this receptor is a girl less than two years old with a congenital heart defect but otherwise immunologically healthy. The chain employs TRBV19 and TRBJ1-2, with unresolved D. The CDR3 reads CASTREMAGYTF. The DNA of the CDR3 is TGTGCCAGTACCCGGGAGATGGCTGGCTACACCTTC.